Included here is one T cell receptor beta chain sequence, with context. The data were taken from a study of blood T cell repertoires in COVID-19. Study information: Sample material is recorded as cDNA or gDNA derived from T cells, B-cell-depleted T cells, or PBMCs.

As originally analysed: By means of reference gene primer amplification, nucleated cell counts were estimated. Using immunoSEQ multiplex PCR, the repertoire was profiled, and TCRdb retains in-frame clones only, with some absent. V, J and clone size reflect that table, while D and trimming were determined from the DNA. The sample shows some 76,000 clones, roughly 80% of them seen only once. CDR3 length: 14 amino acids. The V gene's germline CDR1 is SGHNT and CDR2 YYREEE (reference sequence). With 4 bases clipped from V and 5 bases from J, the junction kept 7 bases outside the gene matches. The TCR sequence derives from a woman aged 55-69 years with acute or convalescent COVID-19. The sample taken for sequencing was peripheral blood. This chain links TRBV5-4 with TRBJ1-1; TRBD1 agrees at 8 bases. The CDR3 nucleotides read TGTGCCAGCAGCGGGCGACAGGGGTGGACTGAAGCTTTCTTT. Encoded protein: CASSGRQGWTEAFF.